The 10 T cell receptor beta chains in this list originate from one sample, sequenced in a study of CD8 T cells in Susac syndrome. The RNA input was roughly 0.45 to 1 ug, and it was reverse transcribed with random hexamers. Each CDR3 protein gets one entry after TCRdb re-called the immunoSEQ multiplex PCR reads with MiXCR. The sample lists approximately 300,000 distinct CDR3 sequences; about 82% were seen once. The sequencing sample was made of CD8+ T cells from PBMCs. These receptors all stem from a human donor with multiple sclerosis.

The gene calls are TRBV28 and TRBJ2-5; possible D gene TRBD1, 6 bases. Trimming cost V 3 bases and J 0 bases, with 17 bases left between them. From germline, CDR1 is MDHEN and CDR2 SYDVKM. CDR3 length: 17 amino acids. CDR3 loop: CASSLPSRDTDQETQYF. CDR3 coding DNA: TGTGCCAGCAGTTTGCCCTCCCGGGACACCGACCAAGAGACCCAGTACTTC. The variable domain in full, completed from reference TRBV28 and TRBJ2-5, reads DVKVTQSSRYLVKRTGEKVFLECVQDMDHENMFWYRQDPGLGLRLIYFSYDVKMKEKGDIPEGYSVSREKKERFSLILESASTNQTSMYLCASSLPSRDTDQETQYFGPGTRLLVL.

This rearrangement joins TRBV4-1 to TRBJ1-2; 7 nucleotides match TRBD1. CDR3 length: 16 amino acids. The ends lost 5 bases at V and 4 bases at J; junction bases unmatched: 13. Germline assignment: CDR1 MGHRA and CDR2 YSYEKL. The DNA for the CDR3 is TGCGCCAGCAGCGGAGCAGGGGGTTTCATGGGCTATGGCTACACCTTC. Translating it yields CASSGAGGFMGYGYTF.

This chain uses TRBV13 with TRBJ1-2, with a weak D call TRBD1 (6 bases). Germline V gives CDR1 PRHDT, CDR2 FYEKMQ (reference sequence). V was cut by 5 bases and J by 8 bases, with 12 bases left in between. The CDR3 consists of 12 residues. For the CDR3, the DNA is TGTGCCAGCAGCATACGACAGGTCGGCTACACCTTC. This encodes CASSIRQVGYTF.

In this sample, this clonotype turned up a few times. The chain couples TRBV7-2 to TRBJ2-1; weak D call: TRBD2 (6 bases). Deletions cut 1 base from V and 2 bases from J, with 15 bases between. Germline V gene sequence: CDR1 SGHTA, CDR2 FQGNSA. This CDR3 has 17 amino acids. CDR3 DNA sequence: TGTGCCAGCAGCTTAGGGTACGGGGAGGACCCCTACAATGAGCAGTTCTTC. The encoded protein is CASSLGYGEDPYNEQFF.

The V and J genes are TRBV27 and TRBJ2-1; D ambiguous. Germline CDR1 MNHEY, CDR2 SMNVEV (reference sequence). With 3 bases removed from V and 4 bases from J, the gap between germline ends came to 13 bases. The CDR3 sequence is 15 residues long. CDR3 in amino acids: CASSFTGLGYNEQFF. The CDR3 nucleotides are TGTGCCAGCAGTTTTACGGGTTTAGGATACAATGAGCAGTTCTTC.

This clonotype was seen a few times. J is TRBJ2-1 and V is TRBV27; TRBD2 matches at 13 bases. Looked up from germline, CDR1 is MNHEY and CDR2 is SMNVEV (reference sequence). V shed 7 bases, J shed 7 bases, and the junction held 7 bases outside the gene matches. This CDR3 has 15 residues. CDR3 DNA sequence: TGTGCCAGCACCTTACTAGCGGGAGGGCCAAATGAGCAGTTCTTC. Translating it yields CASTLLAGGPNEQFF.

The V call is TRBV4-3, the J call TRBJ2-5; 16 bases are a match to TRBD2. Trimming took 3 bases from V and 2 from J; bases not matched to a gene: 9. This CDR3 has 19 residues. The germline CDR1 and CDR2 sequences are LGHNA and YSLEER. The CDR3 is CASSQGSAGLAGGQETQYF. The CDR3, as DNA: TGCGCCAGCAGCCAGGGATCTGCGGGACTAGCGGGAGGGCAAGAGACCCAGTACTTC.

This clonotype turned up a few times. The chain employs TRBV27 and TRBJ2-7; 9 positions agree with TRBD1. Losses at the gene ends were 4 bases for V and 4 bases for J; bases not matched to a gene: 2. This CDR3 comprises 13 residues. Germline CDR1 is MNHEY and CDR2 is SMNVEV (reference sequence). The CDR3 protein is CASSSGQGYEQYF. The CDR3 DNA reads TGTGCCAGCAGTTCTGGACAGGGGTACGAGCAGTACTTC.

The chain links TRBV9 to TRBJ2-3, with TRBD2 matching over 10 bases. The CDR3 extends over 16 amino acids. CDR1 and CDR2 from the germline V gene are SGDLS and YYNGEE. V gave up 4 bases and J gave up 5 bases; unmatched junction bases: 10. CDR3 amino acids: CASSPGTSVWEDTQYF. Here the CDR3 DNA reads TGTGCCAGCAGCCCTGGGACTAGCGTCTGGGAAGATACGCAGTATTTT.

This clonotype was detected a few times. The chain uses TRBV6-5 and TRBJ1-5; 7 bases line up with TRBD1. The germline gives CDR1 MNHEY, CDR2 SVGAGI. V gave up 0 bases and J gave up 3 bases; unmatched junction bases: 2. The CDR3 is made up of 15 amino acids. The CDR3 DNA follows: TGTGCCAGCAGTTACTCGACAGGGATCAATCAGCCCCAGCATTTT. The encoded protein is CASSYSTGINQPQHF.